The 23 T cell receptor beta chains in this list originate from one sample, sequenced in a study of beta chain features in type 1 diabetes. General observations from the study: All four CD4+ subsets from Type 1 diabetes patients carried moderately but significantly shorter TCRB CDR3s.

Expressed TCRB transcripts got sequenced, as all isolated RNA was reverse transcribed. Using immunoSEQ multiplex PCR, the repertoire was profiled, and TCRdb retains in-frame clones only, with some absent. Among some 290,000 clones listed, approximately 24% were seen once. These TCRs' antigens remain unknown. Sample: naive CD4+ T cells from blood. Every receptor here comes from a woman younger than 45 with type 1 diabetes.

This chain uses TRBV10-3 with TRBJ2-7; 7 positions match TRBD2. The CDR3 runs 14 residues. V shed 6 bases, J shed 2 bases, and the junction held 7 bases outside the gene matches. Germline assignment: CDR1 ENHRY and CDR2 SYGVKD. CDR3 region: CAISPGLPTYEQYF. Written as DNA, the CDR3 is TGTGCCATCAGCCCGGGACTACCAACCTACGAGCAGTACTTC.

This clone was picked up a small number of times. The genes are TRBV14 and TRBJ2-3, with 9 bases matching TRBD1. The CDR3 length is 16 residues. V trimming: 5 bases; J trimming: 3 bases; junction bases outside the gene matches: 9. Germline V gene data show CDR1 as SGHDN and CDR2 as FVKESK. CDR3 region: CASSLGQGGGTDTQYF. The CDR3 DNA reads TGTGCCAGCAGCTTGGGACAGGGAGGAGGAACAGATACGCAGTATTTT.

This clone came up a few times. CDR3 loop: CASSAAGTSGYEQYF. The CDR3 nucleotides are TGTGCCAGTAGTGCCGCCGGGACTAGCGGCTACGAGCAGTACTTC. The V gene is TRBV19, the J gene TRBJ2-7; TRBD2 aligns across 11 bases. The CDR3 spans 15 residues. J was trimmed by 3 bases and V by 5 bases; bases with no gene match: 6. The germline V gene has CDR1 LNHDA and CDR2 SQIVND (reference sequence).

This clone occurred a few times. This chain connects TRBV30 to TRBJ2-1; D is perhaps TRBD2 (5 bases). The ends were cut back, 0 bases at V and 7 bases at J, with 13 bases in the middle. There are 14 residues in the CDR3. Germline CDR1 reads GTSNPN; CDR2 reads SVGIG (reference sequence). The CDR3 region is CAWSVHEGWNEQFF. In nucleotides, the CDR3 is TGTGCCTGGAGTGTACATGAGGGTTGGAATGAGCAGTTCTTC.

The rearrangement links TRBV29-1 to TRBJ2-1; TRBD2 matches at 13 bases. In germline, CDR1 is SQVTM, CDR2 ANQGSEA. After removal of 8 bases from V and 0 bases from J, the junction contained 7 bases not matched to a gene. The CDR3 totals 16 residues. This CDR3 reads CSLGTSGISSYNEQFF. CDR3 in DNA: TGCAGCCTAGGGACTAGCGGGATAAGCTCCTACAATGAGCAGTTCTTC.

In its sample, this clone was seen a few times. V gene TRBV4-1 combines with J gene TRBJ2-3; D may be TRBD2 (5 bases). CDR1 is MGHRA, CDR2 YSYEKL, per germline. Trimming cost V 1 base and J 4 bases, with 12 bases left between them. The CDR3 totals 15 residues. The CDR3 is CASSQVPFGADTQYF. As DNA, the CDR3 is TGCGCCAGCAGCCAAGTCCCTTTCGGGGCAGATACGCAGTATTTT.

This clone came up a few times. This chain connects TRBV5-4 to TRBJ1-1; no clear D. Germline lookup yields CDR1 SGHNT and CDR2 YYREEE (reference sequence). The length of the CDR3 is 13 residues. V was pared by 4 bases and J by 2 bases, with 9 bases between. The CDR3, as DNA: TGTGCCAGCAGCCTAGCAAGAAACACTGAAGCTTTCTTT. Amino acid sequence: CASSLARNTEAFF.

The chain has TRBV2 and TRBJ2-7; 8 bases align to TRBD1. This CDR3 is built from 12 residues. CDR1 is SNHLY and CDR2 is FYNNEI in the germline V gene. The V and J ends lost 6 bases and 6 bases, in that order; junction bases with no gene match: 4. The DNA of the CDR3 is TGTGCCAGCAGGGGGGACAGGCGCGAGCAGTACTTC. This translates into CASRGDRREQYF. The full variable domain, rest sourced from reference TRBV2 and TRBJ2-7, is EPEVTQTPSHQVTQMGQEVILRCVPISNHLYFYWYRQILGQKVEFLVSFYNNEISEKSEIFDDQFSVERPDGSNFTLKIRSTKLEDSAMYFCASRGDRREQYFGPGTRLTVT.

CDR3 in amino acids: CASSDLTSGDQFF. In nucleotides, the CDR3 is TGTGCCAGCAGTGACCTGACTAGCGGAGACCAGTTCTTC. The gene calls are TRBV2 and TRBJ2-1, with 9 nucleotides matching TRBD2. Germline trimming cut 3 bases from V and 13 bases from J; bases unmatched to any gene: 7. In germline, CDR1 is SNHLY, CDR2 FYNNEI. The CDR3 contains 13 residues.

The chain is built from TRBV2 and TRBJ1-2; 11 bases line up with TRBD1. CDR1 is SNHLY, CDR2 FYNNEI, per germline. The junction had 8 bases not matched to a gene; V was cut back by 3 bases and J by 8 bases. This CDR3 has 15 amino acids. DNA for the CDR3: TGTGCCAGCAGTGATGGAGGACAGGGGGCGCGGGGCTACACCTTC. It encodes CASSDGGQGARGYTF.

The gene calls are TRBV29-1 and TRBJ1-1, with TRBD1 matching over 9 bases. The CDR3 covers 13 residues. The ends lost 5 bases at V and 8 bases at J; junction bases unmatched: 9. The V gene's germline CDR1 is SQVTM and CDR2 ANQGSEA. In nucleotides, the CDR3 is TGCAGCGTTTGGACAGGGGTTGAATCGGAAGCTTTCTTT. Amino acids: CSVWTGVESEAFF.

This sequence joins TRBV4-1 and TRBJ1-5, with D maybe TRBD1 (6 bases). Looked up from germline, CDR1 is MGHRA and CDR2 is YSYEKL. There are 15 residues in the CDR3. With 2 bases removed from V and 3 bases from J, the gap between germline ends came to 11 bases. CDR3 DNA sequence: TGCGCCAGCAGCCAACCCGACAGGAACAATCAGCCCCAGCATTTT. Protein product: CASSQPDRNNQPQHF.

The V call is TRBV29-1, the J call TRBJ1-5; 9 bases match TRBD1. This CDR3 spans 16 amino acids. The germline gives CDR1 SQVTM, CDR2 ANQGSEA. Losses at the gene ends were 4 bases for V and 5 bases for J; bases not matched to a gene: 12. The CDR3 region has the DNA TGCAGCGTTGCCGGGACAGGGCTTGGAGATGATCAGCCCCAGCATTTT. This sequence encodes CSVAGTGLGDDQPQHF.

This clone was counted only a few times. The chain recombines TRBV6-5 with TRBJ2-7; TRBD2 aligns across 8 bases. V shed 4 bases, J shed 0 bases, and the junction held 2 bases outside the gene matches. The CDR3 consists of 14 residues. In germline, CDR1 is MNHEY, CDR2 SVGAGI. The CDR3: CASSLAGSSYEQYF. Written as DNA, the CDR3 is TGTGCCAGCAGTTTAGCGGGGAGCTCCTACGAGCAGTACTTC.

This clone has only a few counts. The chain uses TRBV25-1 and TRBJ2-5, with 11 bases that match TRBD1. Germline values: CDR1 MGHDK, CDR2 SYGVNS. The junction had 5 bases not matched to a gene; V was cut back by 2 bases and J by 3 bases. This CDR3 contains 16 residues. In nucleotides, the CDR3 is TGTGCCAGCAGTGAAGAACCGGGACAGGGGGAAGAGACCCAGTACTTC. It specifies CASSEEPGQGEETQYF.

This chain uses TRBV30 with TRBJ2-1; weak D call: TRBD2 (5 bases). The CDR3 contains 14 residues. Germline V gene lookup returns CDR1 GTSNPN and CDR2 SVGIG (reference sequence). V dropped 0 bases and J dropped 8 bases, with 14 bases sitting between them. The CDR3 DNA reads as TGTGCCTGGAGTGTAAAAACGGGAAAAGATGAGCAGTTCTTC. Translation: CAWSVKTGKDEQFF.

The chain carries TRBV6-5 and TRBJ2-7; no reliable D call. The V end lost 3 bases, the J end lost 4 bases, and 4 bases lay between the germline ends. The germline V gene has CDR1 MNHEY and CDR2 SVGAGI. This CDR3 spans 11 amino acids. This chain's CDR3 is CASSYRYEQYF. DNA for the CDR3: TGTGCCAGCAGTTATAGATACGAGCAGTACTTC.

There are a few counts of this clone. The genes are TRBV19 and TRBJ2-7; 8 bases are shared with TRBD1. Germline V gene lookup returns CDR1 LNHDA and CDR2 SQIVND (reference sequence). The CDR3 has 14 amino acids. Trimming cost V 8 bases and J 2 bases; bases outside gene matches: 8. The CDR3 sequence is CASSEDRATYEQYF. DNA of the CDR3: TGTGCCAGTTCGGAGGACAGGGCAACCTACGAGCAGTACTTC.

This clone was picked up a small number of times. The V gene is TRBV7-2, the J gene TRBJ2-1; perhaps TRBD2 as D (6 bases). This CDR3 is built from 17 residues. V was clipped by 3 bases and J by 0 bases, with 15 bases between them. Germline CDR1 is SGHTA and CDR2 is FQGNSA. The CDR3 DNA sequence: TGTGCCAGCAGCTTCAGACTCGCGGGGAGCTCCTACAATGAGCAGTTCTTC. Residues: CASSFRLAGSSYNEQFF. Full variable domain (outside the CDR3, taken from reference TRBV7-2 and TRBJ2-1): GAGVSQSPSNKVTEKGKDVELRCDPISGHTALYWYRQSLGQGLEFLIYFQGNSAPDKSGLPSDRFSAERTGGSVSTLTIQRTQQEDSAVYLCASSFRLAGSSYNEQFFGPGTRLTVL.

This clone was detected a few times. The chain links TRBV5-1 to TRBJ2-1; D is perhaps TRBD2 (5 bases). With 5 bases removed from V and 8 bases from J, the gap between germline ends came to 11 bases. There are 12 residues in the CDR3. Germline-derived CDR1 and CDR2 are SGHRS and YFSETQ. This CDR3 is CASRREGDEQFF. In nucleotides, the CDR3 is TGCGCCAGCAGGCGAGAGGGAGATGAGCAGTTCTTC.

This clone showed up just a few times. The CDR3 sequence is CASSTRQSYEQYF. The DNA for the CDR3 is TGTGCCAGCAGTACCCGACAGTCTTACGAGCAGTACTTC. V gene TRBV28 combines with J gene TRBJ2-7; tentatively, D is TRBD1 (5 bases). Germline V gives CDR1 MDHEN, CDR2 SYDVKM. The CDR3 sequence is 13 residues long. The ends were cut back, 5 bases at V and 4 bases at J, with 12 bases in the middle.

The chain joins TRBV29-1 to TRBJ2-2, with TRBD1 matching over 7 bases. This CDR3 comprises 14 residues. The germline V gene has CDR1 SQVTM and CDR2 ANQGSEA. The junction had 10 bases not matched to a gene; V was cut back by 6 bases and J by 6 bases. The CDR3 loop reads CSVLGRDSPGELFF. Here the CDR3 DNA reads TGCAGCGTGTTAGGCCGGGACAGCCCCGGGGAGCTGTTTTTT.

The rearrangement uses TRBV7-3 and TRBJ2-3, with D unclear. This CDR3 is 13 amino acids long. V lost 3 bases and J lost 6, with 10 bases in between. Germline CDR1 is SGHTA and CDR2 is FQGTGA. The CDR3 here is CASSFRPQDTQYF. CDR3 DNA sequence: TGTGCCAGCAGCTTCCGCCCCCAGGATACGCAGTATTTT.